The 8 T cell receptor beta chains presented below share a single source sample, sequenced in a study of vaccination effects on CD4 cells after COVID-19. The data were produced by immunoSEQ multiplex PCR, yet TCRdb's version contains in-frame clones alone and is incomplete. The table includes approximately 30,000 clones, around 75% detected once. Antigens of these TCRs are unknown. Peptide-pool stimulation followed by sequencing identified expanded antigen-specific CD4+ clonotypes in the ViraFEST assay. CD4+ T cells were isolated after about nine days of culture. Vaccinated recipients, who were negative for nucleocapsid antibodies, had no history of SARS-CoV-2 infection. The specimen comprised CD4+ T cells from PBMCs cultured with HCoV-NL63 spike peptides, sampled before COVID-19 vaccination. Every receptor here comes from a human donor who received a COVID-19 vaccine.

The chain uses TRBV6-5 and TRBJ1-2, with TRBD1 identical over 8 bases. V shed 6 bases and J 4 bases; nucleotides not matched to a gene: 7. Germline V gene data show CDR1 as MNHEY and CDR2 as SVGAGI. The CDR3 totals 14 residues. In DNA, the CDR3 is TGTGCCAGCAGGTCTGGACAGGGAGCCTATGGCTACACCTTC. Its translation is CASRSGQGAYGYTF.

J is TRBJ2-7 and V is TRBV4-1, with TRBD1 matching 8 bases. Germline-derived CDR1 and CDR2 are MGHRA and YSYEKL. Trimming removed 4 bases from V and 2 bases from J; junction bases left unmatched: 10. The CDR3 spans 16 residues. The CDR3 loop is CASSPLGTGGPYEQYF. The CDR3 DNA is TGCGCCAGCAGCCCCCTCGGAACAGGGGGTCCCTACGAGCAGTACTTC.

The V and J genes are TRBV6-1 and TRBJ1-5; D gene ambiguous. CDR3 length: 15 amino acids. The germline V and J ends were trimmed by 2 bases and 9 bases, with 17 bases remaining between them. Germline assignment: CDR1 MNHNS and CDR2 SASEGT. The CDR3 DNA sequence: TGTGCCAGCAGTGAAAGTCGGAGGGAGATTAGGCCCCAGCATTTT. Its protein product is CASSESRREIRPQHF.

The genes are TRBV30 and TRBJ1-1; unclear D gene. CDR1 and CDR2 from the germline V gene are GTSNPN and SVGIG (reference sequence). This CDR3 has 14 residues. V was clipped by 1 base and J by 4 bases, with 13 bases between them. In DNA, the CDR3 is TGTGCCTGGAGTGACCCCCGACTTGGCACTGAAGCTTTCTTT. It codes for CAWSDPRLGTEAFF.

V and J are TRBV2 and TRBJ2-7, with no clear D. Germline CDR1 SNHLY, CDR2 FYNNEI. The CDR3 contains 14 residues. The ends were cut back, 3 bases at V and 3 bases at J, with 12 bases in the middle. CDR3 protein: CASSEVYRRYEQYF. CDR3 in DNA: TGTGCCAGCAGTGAGGTCTACCGGCGCTACGAGCAGTACTTC.

The chain links TRBV19 to TRBJ1-3; D might be TRBD1 (5 bases). The germline gives CDR1 LNHDA, CDR2 SQIVND (reference sequence). The CDR3 spans 17 residues. The germline V and J ends were trimmed by 6 bases and 2 bases, with 20 bases remaining between them. Here the CDR3 reads CASSPLFGGRAGNTIYF. The CDR3 DNA reads as TGTGCCAGTAGCCCACTCTTCGGGGGACGAGCTGGAAACACCATATATTTT.

The V and J genes are TRBV30 and TRBJ2-1, with D perhaps given as TRBD1 or TRBD2 (5 bases each). Germline V gene data show CDR1 as GTSNPN and CDR2 as SVGIG (reference sequence). V was cut by 0 bases and J by 7 bases, with 28 bases left in between. The CDR3 is made up of 19 amino acids. Written as DNA, the CDR3 is TGTGCCTGGAGTGTACAGAGGACAAGCTTAAGCGGATTGGGGAATGAGCAGTTCTTC. Translated: CAWSVQRTSLSGLGNEQFF.

The CDR3 region is CASIENTGELFF. Written as DNA, the CDR3 is TGTGCCAGTATAGAGAACACCGGGGAGCTGTTTTTT. The gene calls are TRBV28 and TRBJ2-2, with D hard to call. The V end was cut by 9 bases, the J end by 1 base, with 6 bases between. The length of the CDR3 is 12 residues. The V gene's germline CDR1 is MDHEN and CDR2 SYDVKM. The full variable domain, in which reference TRBV28 and TRBJ2-2 provide the parts outside the CDR3, is DVKVTQSSRYLVKRTGEKVFLECVQDMDHENMFWYRQDPGLGLRLIYFSYDVKMKEKGDIPEGYSVSREKKERFSLILESASTNQTSMYLCASIENTGELFFGEGSRLTVL.